A selection of T cell receptor beta chains follows, all from one sample in a study of shared clonotypes between healthy human individuals. Sequenced by immunoSEQ multiplex PCR; TCRdb stores in-frame clones only, minus some. Of approximately 2,200,000 clones in the sample, roughly 91% were seen once. The sample comprised naive CD8+ T cells from PBMCs. The receptor source for this set is a man younger than 35 in good health. Some clones in this sample may be carry-over from other donors' samples. Both conserved end residues are part of each CDR3.

v_call: TRBV9; cdr3_aa: CASSARSSGLNTGELFF
v_call: TRBV7-9; cdr3_aa: CASRGPGDQPQHF
v_call: TRBV28; cdr3_aa: CASSFSREDNEQFF
v_call: TRBV7-2; cdr3_aa: CASSLGILADEQFF
v_call: TRBV5-1; cdr3_aa: CASSTLQGAIGTEAFF
v_call: TRBV10-3; cdr3_aa: CAISVGVGSDEQYF
v_call: TRBV4-1; cdr3_aa: CASSHGGTYEQYF
v_call: TRBV7-8; cdr3_aa: CASSFTAGPVHEQFF
v_call: TRBV19; cdr3_aa: CASRPQGFHEQYF
v_call: TRBV28; cdr3_aa: CASSFPGQSSYNEQFF
v_call: TRBV11-2; cdr3_aa: CASSGRLVNEQFF
v_call: TRBV5-1; cdr3_aa: CASSPSSSGNTIYF
v_call: TRBV27; cdr3_aa: CASSPLGGGPGTEAFF
v_call: TRBV29-1; cdr3_aa: CRGPWRGRRRYSNQPQHF
v_call: TRBV9; cdr3_aa: CASSSDRGETQYF
v_call: TRBV7-6; cdr3_aa: CASSLGLVSHTGELFF
v_call: TRBV7-8; cdr3_aa: CASSLRTSGSTNEQFF
v_call: TRBV7-2; cdr3_aa: CASSPGRIYNEQFF
v_call: TRBV29-1; cdr3_aa: CSVEGPGQGQSYEQYF
v_call: TRBV29-1; cdr3_aa: CSVEAGPTAEQFF
v_call: TRBV9; cdr3_aa: CASSVSPTDLNTEAFF
v_call: TRBV11-2; cdr3_aa: CASTPEVDYLPGDTQYF
v_call: TRBV19; cdr3_aa: CASSTGQGLVPYQPQHF
v_call: TRBV27; cdr3_aa: CASRHTGGFDEQFF
v_call: TRBV11-2; cdr3_aa: CASSSRDYEQYF
v_call: TRBV11-2; cdr3_aa: CASSLGVPPGIGGYTF
v_call: TRBV15; cdr3_aa: CATSRRRGDTQYF
v_call: TRBV27; cdr3_aa: CASRGPTWRDTQYF
v_call: TRBV5-1; cdr3_aa: CASSLVGTGNEQYF
v_call: TRBV27; cdr3_aa: CASSLSRYGGSEAFF
v_call: TRBV7-6; cdr3_aa: CASRTGTGELFF
v_call: TRBV30; cdr3_aa: CAWSVGAGYNEQFF
v_call: TRBV11-2; cdr3_aa: CASSLRQGWGTEAFF
v_call: TRBV14; cdr3_aa: CASSLTGTVSQETQYF
v_call: TRBV6-5; cdr3_aa: CASSPSGRGGETQYF
v_call: TRBV19; cdr3_aa: CASSKGFLAGASTGELFF
v_call: TRBV6-4; cdr3_aa: CASSKGTQETQYF
v_call: TRBV21-1; cdr3_aa: CASSKAKGYEQYF
v_call: TRBV19; cdr3_aa: CASSTLAGGSSYEQYF
v_call: TRBV29-1; cdr3_aa: CSVAGLAGYEQFF
v_call: TRBV4-1; cdr3_aa: CASSPGGGITEAFF
v_call: TRBV4-1; cdr3_aa: CASSIRTTNIQYF
v_call: TRBV7-2; cdr3_aa: CASTPGGTGPQGTF
v_call: TRBV10-1; cdr3_aa: CASSERGPEAFF